Sequencing of this TCR beta chain was carried out in a study of OX40 agonist ivuxolimab in advanced cancers. Study-wide results and limits: Some nonresponders additionally presented with little normalized T-cell clonal expansion.

Measured with immunoSEQ multiplex PCR; TCRdb has only the in-frame clones, and not every one. The sample holds about 73,000 clones; about 93% are singletons and the top ten take more than 0.45%. The length of the CDR3 is 16 residues. V was trimmed by 4 bases and J by 0 bases, leaving 14 bases between them. The germline CDR1 and CDR2 sequences are SGHDT and YYEEEE. As concerns this clone: Its antigen is undetermined.

The material was CD4+ or CD8+ T cells sorted from blood, obtained in a trial of the OX40 agonist ivuxolimab. The receptor was derived from an adult with an advanced solid tumor such as melanoma, head and neck, liver or kidney cancer. J is TRBJ2-1 and V is TRBV5-6; weak D call: TRBD1 (5 bases). The CDR3 region is CASSRDQGTSYNEQFF. CDR3 bases: TGTGCCAGCAGCCGAGATCAGGGAACCTCCTACAATGAGCAGTTCTTC.